These 5 T cell receptor beta chains originate from one sample sequenced in a study of OX40 agonist ivuxolimab in advanced cancers. Only in-frame clones appear in the TCRdb table, and some are missing; sequencing was by immunoSEQ multiplex PCR. In the table there are about 27,000 clones, over 75% of which are singletons. This specimen consisted of CD4+ or CD8+ T cells sorted from blood, obtained in a trial of the OX40 agonist ivuxolimab. The receptor set was obtained from an adult with an advanced solid tumor such as melanoma, head and neck, liver or kidney cancer.

The chain couples TRBV9 to TRBJ1-2; D gene ambiguous. Germline lookup yields CDR1 SGDLS and CDR2 YYNGEE. The CDR3 loop spans 16 amino acids. V was trimmed by 0 bases and J by 3 bases, leaving 15 bases between them. The CDR3, as DNA: TGTGCCAGCAGCGTAGATCCCTCCCCGCGGGACTATGGCTACACCTTC. Translated, it gives CASSVDPSPRDYGYTF. Filled out from reference TRBV9 and TRBJ1-2, the complete variable domain reads DSGVTQTPKHLITATGQRVTLRCSPRSGDLSVYWYQQSLDQGLQFLIQYYNGEERAKGNILERFSAQQFPDLHSELNLSSLELGDSALYFCASSVDPSPRDYGYTFGSGTRLTVV.

The chain carries TRBV2 and TRBJ2-1, with 11 bases aligning to TRBD2. This CDR3 has 19 amino acids. CDR1 SNHLY and CDR2 FYNNEI come from the germline V gene. After removal of 7 bases from V and 10 bases from J, the junction contained 24 bases not matched to a gene. CDR3 DNA: TGTGCCAGCACCCTACGAGGAGACGTAGCGGGGGGGCCTTATCACGAGCAGTTCTTC. This encodes CASTLRGDVAGGPYHEQFF. Variable domain in full (rest from reference TRBV2 and TRBJ2-1): EPEVTQTPSHQVTQMGQEVILRCVPISNHLYFYWYRQILGQKVEFLVSFYNNEISEKSEIFDDQFSVERPDGSNFTLKIRSTKLEDSAMYFCASTLRGDVAGGPYHEQFFGPGTRLTVL.

As DNA, the CDR3 is TGTGCCTGGGTAGGGTTGGGAGAGACCCAGTACTTC. This translates into CAWVGLGETQYF. The chain is built from TRBV30 and TRBJ2-5; no clear D. Germline V lookup: CDR1 GTSNPN, CDR2 SVGIG (reference sequence). This CDR3 is built from 12 residues. Deletions cut 5 bases from V and 4 bases from J, with 11 bases between.

This chain uses TRBV2 with TRBJ1-1; 8 bases match TRBD1. V dropped 3 bases and J dropped 5; count of bases not matched to a gene: 11. Germline CDR1 is SNHLY and CDR2 is FYNNEI. The CDR3 has 16 amino acids. The CDR3 DNA reads TGTGCCAGCAGTGACGGGACAGGAACCTTGGTAACTGAAGCTTTCTTT. This gives the protein CASSDGTGTLVTEAFF. The variable domain in full, completed from reference TRBV2 and TRBJ1-1, reads EPEVTQTPSHQVTQMGQEVILRCVPISNHLYFYWYRQILGQKVEFLVSFYNNEISEKSEIFDDQFSVERPDGSNFTLKIRSTKLEDSAMYFCASSDGTGTLVTEAFFGQGTRLTVV.

The V call is TRBV4-1, the J call TRBJ1-2; D unresolved. This CDR3 spans 13 amino acids. V lost 5 bases and J lost 0, with 7 bases in between. CDR1 and CDR2 from the germline V gene are MGHRA and YSYEKL. For the CDR3, the DNA is TGCGCCAGCAGCGTGGTATCTAACTATGGCTACACCTTC. Its protein product is CASSVVSNYGYTF.